These 17 T cell receptor beta chains originate from one sample sequenced in a study of shared clonotypes between healthy human individuals. Sequencing was performed with immunoSEQ multiplex PCR; in TCRdb, only in-frame clones are kept and a portion is missing. The data contain 1.5 million to 1.9 million clones, about 98% of them singletons. The specimen sequenced was naive CD4+ T cells sorted from blood. Noted subset: CD45RA+ positively selected. The receptors shown here come from a man aged 30 to 45 in good health.

This clone was seen once. The chain carries TRBV11-2 and TRBJ1-4; D unresolved. The germline gives CDR1 SGHAT, CDR2 FQNNGV. This CDR3 spans 15 amino acids. Trimming stripped 1 base from V and 5 bases from J, with 11 bases between. CDR3 DNA sequence: TGTGCCAGCAGCTTAGTCTGGGGTCAGAATGAAAAACTGTTTTTT. Translation gives CASSLVWGQNEKLFF.

The chain uses TRBV2 and TRBJ2-5; TRBD2 matches 13 bases. CDR3 length equals 17 residues. Germline CDR1 is SNHLY and CDR2 is FYNNEI. The V segment lost 6 bases and the J segment 1 base; nucleotides outside the gene matches: 8. CDR3 region: CASSYSGLAGPQETQYF. CDR3 nucleotide sequence: TGTGCCAGCAGCTACTCGGGACTAGCGGGGCCCCAAGAGACCCAGTACTTC.

The V and J genes are TRBV10-1 and TRBJ2-3, with unresolved D. V lost 3 bases to trimming and J lost 1 base, with 11 bases between them. The CDR3 spans 15 residues. Germline loops: CDR1 WNHNN, CDR2 SYGVQD (reference sequence). The CDR3 reads CASSDPMSGTDTQYF. The CDR3 nucleotides are TGCGCCAGCAGTGACCCTATGAGCGGCACAGATACGCAGTATTTT.

The chain carries TRBV7-3 and TRBJ2-3; 9 nucleotides match TRBD1. Trimming at V came to 4 bases and at J to 4 bases, leaving 24 bases not matched to a gene. Germline CDR1 reads SGHTA; CDR2 reads FQGTGA. This CDR3 has 21 amino acids. CDR3 amino acids: CASSSSGPLQGAKGVADTQYF. CDR3 sequence (DNA): TGTGCCAGCAGCTCCTCCGGTCCCCTACAGGGGGCAAAAGGAGTGGCAGATACGCAGTATTTT.

The V gene is TRBV27, the J gene TRBJ2-1, with D uncertain. Germline assignment: CDR1 MNHEY and CDR2 SMNVEV (reference sequence). CDR3 length: 13 amino acids. V was pared by 4 bases and J by 3 bases, with 7 bases between. DNA of the CDR3: TGTGCCAGCAGTTCGCACAGCTACAATGAGCAGTTCTTC. This codes for CASSSHSYNEQFF.

This chain uses TRBV6-1 with TRBJ2-7; D gene unclear. The germline V and J ends were trimmed by 6 bases and 5 bases, with 14 bases remaining between them. CDR1 and CDR2 (germline): MNHNS, SASEGT. This CDR3 has 13 residues. The DNA of the CDR3 is TGTGCCAGCAGAGAGATTATGATCAACGAGCAGTACTTC. Translation gives CASREIMINEQYF.

The V gene is TRBV19, the J gene TRBJ2-7; D is ambiguous. CDR1 and CDR2 from the germline V gene are LNHDA and SQIVND (reference sequence). Trimming stripped 4 bases from V and 7 bases from J, with 23 bases between. This CDR3 is built from 16 residues. The CDR3 reads CASSTRGPGNLGEQYF. The CDR3 coding sequence is TGTGCCAGTAGTACCCGAGGCCCAGGCAACTTAGGAGAGCAGTACTTC.

The V gene is TRBV29-1, the J gene TRBJ2-5, with 8 bases identical to TRBD1. V was clipped by 7 bases and J by 4 bases; unmatched bases: 5. CDR1 and CDR2 (germline): SQVTM, ANQGSEA. CDR3 length: 12 residues. This CDR3 reads CSAGQGGETQYF. In DNA, the CDR3 is TGCAGCGCCGGACAGGGAGGAGAGACCCAGTACTTC.

The V gene is TRBV9, the J gene TRBJ1-2, with D unclear. Germline CDR1 and CDR2: SGDLS and YYNGEE. The CDR3 spans 14 residues. With 3 bases removed from V and 4 bases from J, the gap between germline ends came to 13 bases. The CDR3 sequence: CASSATPASYGYTF. The CDR3 DNA sequence: TGTGCCAGCAGCGCCACTCCGGCGAGCTATGGCTACACCTTC.

This chain links TRBV20-1 with TRBJ2-3; D is undetermined. Germline lookup yields CDR1 DFQATT and CDR2 SNEGSKA (reference sequence). CDR3 length: 11 amino acids. V shed 3 bases and J shed 4 bases, with 5 bases lying between them. In DNA, the CDR3 is TGCAGTGCTAGTTCTGCAGATACGCAGTATTTT. Its protein is CSASSADTQYF.

This clone was picked up one time. The genes are TRBV6-5 and TRBJ2-1, with D perhaps matching TRBD1 (6 bases). Looked up from germline, CDR1 is MNHEY and CDR2 is SVGAGI. Trimming removed 2 bases at V and 1 base at J, with 12 bases between. CDR3 length: 16 amino acids. CDR3 nucleotide sequence: TGTGCCAGCAGTTACGGGGGCCTAGCATCCTACAATGAGCAGTTCTTC. Protein: CASSYGGLASYNEQFF.

This chain joins TRBV6-1 and TRBJ2-3, with D possibly being TRBD1 or TRBD2 (5 bases each). From germline, CDR1 is MNHNS and CDR2 SASEGT. This CDR3 contains 16 residues. V shed 1 base and J shed 4 bases, with 15 bases lying between them. In DNA form, the CDR3 reads TGTGCCAGCAGTGAAGTGGGGACCCGGGGACCAGATACGCAGTATTTT. Amino acid sequence: CASSEVGTRGPDTQYF.

The V gene is TRBV7-9, the J gene TRBJ2-7, with TRBD2 matching over 11 bases. The germline gives CDR1 SEHNR, CDR2 FQNEAQ (reference sequence). J lost 2 bases, V lost 10 bases, and 10 bases had no gene match. The CDR3 extends over 15 amino acids. Here the CDR3 reads CATTIAGGIPYEQYF. CDR3 nucleotides: TGTGCCACCACGATAGCGGGAGGGATTCCCTACGAGCAGTACTTC.

This clone was found once. This chain joins TRBV29-1 and TRBJ1-2; D not resolved. Germline CDR1 reads SQVTM; CDR2 reads ANQGSEA. Trimming took 4 bases from V and 4 from J, leaving 22 bases between them. This CDR3 comprises 16 residues. The CDR3, as DNA: TGCAGCGTTGCTGGTAGTAAGCAAAACCCTCTCTATGGCTACACCTTC. This gives the protein CSVAGSKQNPLYGYTF.

CDR3 sequence (DNA): TGTGCCAGCAGTGAAGGGACAGGTGTGATCACTGAAGCTTTCTTT. Translated, it gives CASSEGTGVITEAFF. The V and J genes are TRBV6-1 and TRBJ1-1; 7 bases agree with TRBD1. Germline values: CDR1 MNHNS, CDR2 SASEGT. There are 15 residues in the CDR3. Trimming removed 1 base from V and 4 bases from J; junction bases left unmatched: 6.

CDR3 region: CASSSRGVVNTEAFF. In nucleotides, the CDR3 is TGCGCCAGCAGCTCCCGGGGAGTTGTGAACACTGAAGCTTTCTTT. This chain joins TRBV5-1 and TRBJ1-1, with D uncertain. This CDR3 comprises 15 residues. Between the trimmed V and J ends, which lost 3 bases and 0 bases, there was a span of 12 bases. From germline, CDR1 is SGHRS and CDR2 YFSETQ.

This clone was seen just once. The chain combines TRBV11-2 with TRBJ2-1, with TRBD2 matching over 10 bases. V shed 4 bases, J shed 4 bases, and the junction held 4 bases outside the gene matches. The V gene's germline CDR1 is SGHAT and CDR2 FQNNGV. This CDR3 has 15 residues. CDR3 sequence (DNA): TGTGCCAGCAGCTATACTAGCGGGACTTACAATGAGCAGTTCTTC. This codes for CASSYTSGTYNEQFF.